What follows are 17 T cell receptor beta chains derived from one specimen sequenced in a study of CD8 T cells in ankylosing spondylitis. Study-level findings and limits: A TCR beta motif of several highly homologous variants appeared characteristic of ankylosing spondylitis blood.

TCRdb analysed the 5' RACE reads with MiXCR anew, one entry per CDR3 protein. The repertoire has around 450,000 distinct CDR3 sequences, 26% of them found once; the top ten carry 0.85% to 1%. Their antigen targets remain unknown. The sequenced material came from blood, either unsorted or a sorted T cell fraction (not recorded which). These receptors were taken from a male donor with ankylosing spondylitis.

In this sample, this clonotype turned up many times. The chain joins TRBV29-1 to TRBJ1-3; D gene unclear. This CDR3 has 13 amino acids. Trimming left V 3 bases short and J 0 bases short, with 6 bases between. Germline V gene data show CDR1 as SQVTM and CDR2 as ANQGSEA. CDR3 in DNA: TGCAGCGTTGAGTGGAACTCTGGAAACACCATATATTTT. It specifies CSVEWNSGNTIYF.

The chain combines TRBV11-2 with TRBJ2-6; the D is unclear. Germline V gene sequence: CDR1 SGHAT, CDR2 FQNNGV. The ends were cut back, 1 base at V and 9 bases at J, with 7 bases in the middle. The CDR3 totals 13 residues. In DNA, the CDR3 is TGTGCCAGCAGCTTAGCTTTCCTCAACGTCCTGACTTTC. This translates into CASSLAFLNVLTF.

This chain connects TRBV7-6 to TRBJ2-3, with D perhaps matching TRBD1 (6 bases). CDR1 and CDR2 (germline): SGHVS, FNYEAQ. V lost 4 bases and J 5 bases, leaving 10 bases between the germline ends. This CDR3 is built from 13 residues. The CDR3 sequence is CASSSNREDTQYF. CDR3 in DNA: TGTGCCAGCAGCTCAAACAGGGAAGATACGCAGTATTTT.

V gene TRBV12-3 or TRBV12-4 combines with J gene TRBJ1-3; TRBD1 matches at 8 bases. With V trimmed by 6 bases and J by 5 bases, 9 bases remained unmatched. The CDR3 length is 15 residues. CDR3 sequence: CASRLPGGIRNTIYF. CDR3 sequence (DNA): TGTGCCAGCAGACTCCCAGGGGGCATTCGAAACACCATATATTTT.

The rearrangement joins TRBV7-2 to TRBJ2-1; no firm D call. There are 16 residues in the CDR3. CDR1 and CDR2 (germline): SGHTA, FQGNSA. V was cut by 6 bases and J by 2 bases, with 17 bases left in between. The CDR3 bases are TGTGCCAGCAGGTCGCGAGGTGGGATCCCCTACAATGAGCAGTTCTTC. Translating it yields CASRSRGGIPYNEQFF.

This clonotype turned up a few times. This sequence joins TRBV6-5 and TRBJ2-1; D ambiguous. Trimming cost V 4 bases and J 9 bases, with 19 bases left between them. Germline CDR1 MNHEY, CDR2 SVGAGI. The CDR3 contains 15 residues. The CDR3 sequence is CASSFRSPSGGEQFF. CDR3 in DNA: TGTGCCAGCAGTTTCCGGTCCCCATCAGGTGGTGAGCAGTTCTTC.

The rearrangement uses TRBV15 and TRBJ1-4, with a possible D match to TRBD1 (5 bases). This CDR3 has 15 residues. V lost 0 bases and J 0 bases, leaving 5 bases between the germline ends. Germline values: CDR1 LNHNV, CDR2 YYDKDF (reference sequence). CDR3 DNA: TGTGCCACCAGCAGAGAGGACACAACTAATGAAAAACTGTTTTTT. It codes for CATSREDTTNEKLFF.

Only a few counts were recorded for this clonotype. The rearrangement joins TRBV5-1 to TRBJ2-7; 9 nucleotides align to TRBD2. V trimming: 0 bases; J trimming: 0 bases; junction bases outside the gene matches: 1. Germline V gene lookup returns CDR1 SGHRS and CDR2 YFSETQ. The CDR3 loop spans 15 amino acids. The CDR3 spells CASSLVSGSSYEQYV. CDR3 nucleotides: TGCGCCAGCAGCTTGGTTAGCGGGAGCTCCTACGAGCAGTACGTC.

This clonotype was recorded at least ten times. V usage is TRBV12-3 or TRBV12-4 and J usage is TRBJ2-2, with unresolved D. The CDR3 spans 15 residues. V gave up 1 base and J gave up 7 bases, with 13 bases separating them. CDR3 residues: CASSLGSRNGGELFF. The DNA of the CDR3 is TGTGCCAGCAGTTTAGGCAGTAGGAATGGCGGGGAGCTGTTTTTT.

This clonotype was found a few times. V is TRBV11-2 and J is TRBJ2-1; D assignment may be TRBD1 or TRBD2 (5 bases each). The germline CDR1 and CDR2 sequences are SGHAT and FQNNGV. The length of the CDR3 is 14 residues. V was shortened by 0 bases and J by 8 bases, with 11 bases between the two germline ends. CDR3 region: CASSLDGTKDEQFF. In DNA form, the CDR3 reads TGTGCCAGCAGCTTAGACGGGACGAAGGATGAGCAGTTCTTC.

The V call is TRBV19, the J call TRBJ1-5; D not certain. V was trimmed by 5 bases and J by 7 bases, leaving 15 bases between them. Germline values: CDR1 LNHDA, CDR2 SQIVND (reference sequence). The CDR3 has 14 residues. The CDR3 protein is CASSPKAGNQPQHF. In DNA, the CDR3 is TGTGCCAGTAGTCCAAAGGCCGGGAACCAGCCCCAGCATTTT.

V gene TRBV7-2 combines with J gene TRBJ1-5; D not resolved. Germline V gene sequence: CDR1 SGHTA, CDR2 FQGNSA. CDR3 length: 14 amino acids. V was shortened by 10 bases and J by 0 bases, with 13 bases between the two germline ends. CDR3 residues: CATQASNSNQPQHF. CDR3 in DNA: TGTGCCACCCAGGCCAGTAATAGCAATCAGCCCCAGCATTTT.

The rearrangement joins TRBV25-1 to TRBJ1-2; D gene ambiguous. The V and J ends lost 4 bases and 3 bases respectively, with 9 bases between them. The CDR3 consists of 13 residues. Germline lookup yields CDR1 MGHDK and CDR2 SYGVNS. CDR3 sequence (DNA): TGTGCCAGCAGTGGGCAGGCTTACTATGGCTACACCTTC. Translation gives CASSGQAYYGYTF.

Here the CDR3 reads CASSLEGWGSQPQHF. CDR3 in DNA: TGTGCCAGCAGCTTAGAAGGTTGGGGGAGTCAGCCCCAGCATTTT. The chain links TRBV7-2 to TRBJ1-5; weak D call: TRBD1 (5 bases). CDR1 SGHTA and CDR2 FQGNSA come from the germline V gene. The V end lost 1 base, the J end lost 6 bases, and 13 bases lay between the germline ends. There are 15 residues in the CDR3.

The chain joins TRBV29-1 to TRBJ2-1; the D gene is possibly TRBD2 (5 bases). The CDR3 sequence is 11 residues long. The germline gives CDR1 SQVTM, CDR2 ANQGSEA. The CDR3 here is CSGTVSGEQFF. For the CDR3, the DNA is TGCTCGGGAACGGTTTCGGGTGAGCAGTTCTTC.

The CDR3 DNA is TGCAGCGAGACTAGCGGGACTTCGAGCTCCTACAATGAGCAGTTCTTC. Its translation is CSETSGTSSSYNEQFF. The chain couples TRBV29-1 to TRBJ2-1; TRBD2 matches 11 bases. Looked up from germline, CDR1 is SQVTM and CDR2 is ANQGSEA. After removal of 7 bases from V and 0 bases from J, the junction contained 8 bases not matched to a gene. This CDR3 has 16 residues.

This clonotype has more than one count but fewer than ten. The chain recombines TRBV7-7 with TRBJ1-4, with D possibly TRBD1 on 6 matching bases. The germline gives CDR1 SSHAT, CDR2 FNYEAQ (reference sequence). V was shortened by 6 bases and J by 3 bases, with 8 bases between the two germline ends. This CDR3 spans 13 amino acids. This CDR3 is CASSRTANEKLFF. As DNA, the CDR3 is TGTGCCAGCAGTCGGACAGCTAATGAAAAACTGTTTTTT.